Listed below are T cell receptor beta chains from one sample, sequenced in a study of T cell repertoires and HLA-DP antigens. TCRdb keeps only in-frame clones here, not all; method: immunoSEQ multiplex PCR. This table holds about 73,000 clones, roughly 77% found once. Their recognized antigens are unknown. Source material: CD4+ T cells from PBMCs. These receptors came from a man between 60 and 75 years old in good health and CMV-seronegative. CDR3s include the opening cysteine and the closing phenylalanine or tryptophan. Fields, in order: V gene, D gene, clone size, J gene, CDR3 DNA, CDR3 protein. A D gene is named only where the DNA matches it firmly. Size values are once, few and many counts, or a class for expanded clones, and some rows have none.

v_gene: TRBV5-4
d_gene: -
abundance: once
j_gene: TRBJ1-2
CDR3nt: TGTGCCAGCAGCCCAACATGGGCCCTAGCGTATGGCTACACCTTC
CDR3aa: CASSPTWALAYGYTF

v_gene: TRBV15
d_gene: -
abundance: -
j_gene: TRBJ1-4
CDR3nt: TGTGCCACCAGCAGAGATGCAGGGACGGATGAAAAACTGTTTTTT
CDR3aa: CATSRDAGTDEKLFF

v_gene: TRBV6-1
d_gene: TRBD1
abundance: once
j_gene: TRBJ1-5
CDR3nt: TGTGCCAGCAGTGAAGAGTACAGGGGGAACGGTCAGCCCCAGCATTTT
CDR3aa: CASSEEYRGNGQPQHF

v_gene: TRBV7-2
d_gene: -
abundance: once
j_gene: TRBJ1-2
CDR3nt: TGTGCCAGCAGCGGAACGGACAAGGACCAAAACTATGGCTACACCTTC
CDR3aa: CASSGTDKDQNYGYTF

v_gene: TRBV6-1
d_gene: -
abundance: -
j_gene: TRBJ2-5
CDR3nt: TGTGCCAGCGTGCTGGGGAGCCGGGAGACCCAGTACTTC
CDR3aa: CASVLGSRETQYF

v_gene: TRBV5-1
d_gene: TRBD1
abundance: once
j_gene: TRBJ2-5
CDR3nt: TGCGCCAGCAGAACCGACAGGGGGCGAGAGACCCAGTACTTC
CDR3aa: CASRTDRGRETQYF

v_gene: TRBV18
d_gene: TRBD1
abundance: -
j_gene: TRBJ2-2
CDR3nt: TGTGCCAGCTCACCACCCGGCAGGGGGCCGGGGACCGGGGAGCTGTTTTTT
CDR3aa: CASSPPGRGPGTGELFF

v_gene: TRBV5-5
d_gene: -
abundance: -
j_gene: TRBJ1-1
CDR3nt: TGTGCCAGCAGCTTCGGTGCGGGGATTGAAGCTTTCTTT
CDR3aa: CASSFGAGIEAFF

v_gene: TRBV28
d_gene: TRBD1
abundance: -
j_gene: TRBJ2-7
CDR3nt: TGTGCCAGCACCAAGGGACAGCGCTCCTACGAGCAGTACTTC
CDR3aa: CASTKGQRSYEQYF

v_gene: TRBV5-6
d_gene: -
abundance: -
j_gene: TRBJ2-5
CDR3nt: TGTGCCAGCAGCTTGGGGGGGGGCGGGCAAGAGACCCAGTACTTC
CDR3aa: CASSLGGGGQETQYF

v_gene: TRBV19
d_gene: -
abundance: -
j_gene: TRBJ2-1
CDR3nt: TGTGCCAGTAGTATTCGCGCAGGGGTAAATGAGCAGTTCTTC
CDR3aa: CASSIRAGVNEQFF

v_gene: TRBV28
d_gene: -
abundance: -
j_gene: TRBJ1-1
CDR3nt: TGTGCCAGCAGACCCGGATTAGGGGGAGGCACTGAAGCTTTCTTT
CDR3aa: CASRPGLGGGTEAFF

v_gene: TRBV6-6
d_gene: -
abundance: -
j_gene: TRBJ1-5
CDR3nt: TGTGCCAGCAGTTCGGGGGTACAGGGAAATCAGCCCCAGCATTTT
CDR3aa: CASSSGVQGNQPQHF

v_gene: TRBV12-2
d_gene: -
abundance: -
j_gene: TRBJ2-3
CDR3nt: TGTGCAAGGCCCGTCTCAGATACGCAGTATTTT
CDR3aa: CARPVSDTQYF

v_gene: TRBV5-1
d_gene: TRBD1
abundance: -
j_gene: TRBJ2-7
CDR3nt: TGCGCCAGCAGCCGCGCCGGGACAGGGGATTACTACGAGCAGTACTTC
CDR3aa: CASSRAGTGDYYEQYF

v_gene: TRBV9
d_gene: TRBD2
abundance: -
j_gene: TRBJ2-3
CDR3nt: TGTGCCAGCAGCGACCCCCTTAGCGCGGGGGGCACAGATACGCAGTATTTT
CDR3aa: CASSDPLSAGGTDTQYF

v_gene: TRBV18
d_gene: TRBD1
abundance: -
j_gene: TRBJ2-1
CDR3nt: TGTGCCAGCTCACCACCGAACAGGGGGCAACAGTTCTTC
CDR3aa: CASSPPNRGQQFF

v_gene: TRBV5-1
d_gene: TRBD2
abundance: many
j_gene: TRBJ2-4
CDR3nt: TGCGCCAGCAGCTTCCGAAGAGCGGGGGGGCTCGACATTCAGTACTTC
CDR3aa: CASSFRRAGGLDIQYF

v_gene: TRBV15
d_gene: TRBD2
abundance: -
j_gene: TRBJ2-3
CDR3nt: TGTGCCACCAGCAGAGAAAGCGGGGCCGGTACGCAGTATTTT
CDR3aa: CATSRESGAGTQYF

v_gene: TRBV4-1
d_gene: TRBD1
abundance: -
j_gene: TRBJ1-2
CDR3nt: TGCGCCAGCAGCCAGGGACAGGGGGCGGTCGATGGCTACACCTTC
CDR3aa: CASSQGQGAVDGYTF

v_gene: TRBV6-5
d_gene: TRBD2
abundance: medium-sized
j_gene: TRBJ2-2
CDR3nt: TGTGCCAGCAGTTACAGTCAGGGAGGGCCCGGGGAGCTGTTTTTT
CDR3aa: CASSYSQGGPGELFF

v_gene: TRBV5-1
d_gene: -
abundance: -
j_gene: TRBJ1-1
CDR3nt: TGCGCCAGCAGCTTGGACACACGTAACACTGAAGCTTTCTTT
CDR3aa: CASSLDTRNTEAFF

v_gene: TRBV20-1
d_gene: -
abundance: -
j_gene: TRBJ1-2
CDR3nt: TGCAGTGCACGGACAAGTTATGGCTACACCTTC
CDR3aa: CSARTSYGYTF

v_gene: TRBV18
d_gene: TRBD1
abundance: -
j_gene: TRBJ2-7
CDR3nt: TGTGCCAGCTCACCAGGGACAGGGGGCAGAGAGCAGTACTTC
CDR3aa: CASSPGTGGREQYF

v_gene: TRBV4-1
d_gene: -
abundance: few
j_gene: TRBJ1-2
CDR3nt: TGCGCCAGCAGCCAAGATGTCGGCAGGGGCCGCTATGGCTACACCTTC
CDR3aa: CASSQDVGRGRYGYTF

v_gene: TRBV2
d_gene: TRBD1
abundance: -
j_gene: TRBJ1-4
CDR3nt: TGTGCCAGCGGACAGGGATGGGGTAATGAAAAACTGTTTTTT
CDR3aa: CASGQGWGNEKLFF

v_gene: TRBV7-6
d_gene: -
abundance: once
j_gene: TRBJ2-5
CDR3nt: TGTGCCAGCAGCTTAAACGAGGGACGGCAAGAGACCCAGTACTTC
CDR3aa: CASSLNEGRQETQYF

v_gene: TRBV20-1
d_gene: -
abundance: -
j_gene: TRBJ2-1
CDR3nt: TGCAGTGCGACCCACTACAATGAGCAGTTCTTC
CDR3aa: CSATHYNEQFF

v_gene: TRBV30
d_gene: -
abundance: once
j_gene: TRBJ1-1
CDR3nt: TGTGCCTGGAGTGGGGTGGGGGCGCAAGGGTTAGCTTTCTTT
CDR3aa: CAWSGVGAQGLAFF